This T cell receptor beta chain came from a study of identical twins. TCRdb re-called the 5' RACE reads with MiXCR, one entry per CDR3 protein. This table has 250,000 to 300,000 distinct CDR3 sequences, roughly 8.7% appearing once. This clonotype was seen a handful of times. These data were also filed under a second study, of yellow fever vaccine responses in identical twins.

The source of this sequence is a woman aged 18-30 years in good health. The specimen sequenced was CD8+ T cells sorted from blood.

Written as DNA, the CDR3 is TGCGCCAGCAGCCTTGGACAGGGGGCAACCCCAAAGAATCAGGAGCGCTCCCACTACGAGCAGTACTTC. It yields the protein CASSLGQGATPKNQERSHYEQYF. The V gene is TRBV5-1, the J gene TRBJ2-7; TRBD1 matches 11 bases. The V segment lost 4 bases and the J segment 3 bases; nucleotides outside the gene matches: 30. CDR3 length: 23 residues. CDR1 and CDR2 (germline): SGHRS, YFSETQ.